The 14 T cell receptor beta chains below were found in one sample sequenced in a study of blood T cell repertoires in COVID-19. Sequenced by immunoSEQ multiplex PCR; TCRdb stores in-frame clones only, minus some. This table holds around 140,000 clones, almost 85% found once. Sample: PBMCs or T cells enriched from blood (not recorded which). The receptors derive from a woman aged 50 to 60 with acute COVID-19.

The V and J genes are TRBV7-2 and TRBJ2-7, with D hard to call. V gave up 5 bases and J gave up 0 bases, with 5 bases separating them. The CDR3 contains 12 residues. CDR1 SGHTA and CDR2 FQGNSA come from the germline V gene. The CDR3 here is CASSLNSYEQYF. CDR3 DNA sequence: TGTGCCAGCAGCCTAAACTCCTACGAGCAGTACTTC.

The CDR3: CASSPPSVNEKLFF. CDR3 DNA sequence: TGTGCCAGCTCACCACCGTCAGTGAATGAAAAACTGTTTTTT. The V call is TRBV18, the J call TRBJ1-4; D remains unclear. Deletions cut 0 bases from V and 5 bases from J, with 7 bases between. This CDR3 has 14 residues. Germline assignment: CDR1 KGHSH and CDR2 LQKENI.

This clone appeared a single time. J is TRBJ2-1 and V is TRBV15; a weak D match, TRBD2 (6 bases). The V gene's germline CDR1 is LNHNV and CDR2 YYDKDF (reference sequence). With 0 bases removed from V and 7 bases from J, the gap between germline ends came to 16 bases. The CDR3 consists of 16 residues. CDR3 in amino acids: CATSRDVAGIRNEQFF. The CDR3 coding sequence is TGTGCCACCAGCAGAGATGTTGCGGGAATTAGGAATGAGCAGTTCTTC.

The chain carries TRBV3-1 (or the pseudogene TRBV3-2) and TRBJ2-1, with 7 bases lining up with TRBD2. CDR3 size: 18 residues. Unmatched junction bases numbered 13, after V lost 0 bases and J lost 5 bases. Germline V gives CDR1 LGHDT, CDR2 YNNKEL (reference sequence). CDR3 sequence: CASSQDLWWEGVHNEQFF. The DNA of the CDR3 is TGTGCCAGCAGCCAAGATCTTTGGTGGGAGGGCGTCCACAATGAGCAGTTCTTC.

V gene TRBV4-1 combines with J gene TRBJ2-5; TRBD2 aligns across 11 bases. The CDR3 spans 16 residues. Germline V gives CDR1 MGHRA, CDR2 YSYEKL. Trimming at V came to 5 bases and at J to 5 bases, leaving 10 bases not matched to a gene. CDR3 coding DNA: TGCGCCAGCAGCGGAGATACCCTAGCGGGAGGTGAGACCCAGTACTTC. It translates to CASSGDTLAGGETQYF.

Written as DNA, the CDR3 is TGCGCCAGCAGCTTGGGGGGACTTACTCAAGAGACCCAGTACTTC. Its translation is CASSLGGLTQETQYF. This chain joins TRBV5-1 and TRBJ2-5; TRBD2 might be the D (6 bases). V lost 0 bases and J lost 2, with 11 bases in between. CDR1 SGHRS and CDR2 YFSETQ come from the germline V gene. The CDR3 spans 15 residues.

The V and J genes are TRBV5-1 and TRBJ1-4; D uncertain. CDR1 SGHRS and CDR2 YFSETQ come from the germline V gene. This CDR3 region has 17 residues. Between the trimmed V and J ends, which lost 4 bases and 0 bases, there was a span of 16 bases. CDR3 coding DNA: TGCGCCAGCAGCCCCCGAGGCCCTCTCGCAACTAATGAAAAACTGTTTTTT. Translated: CASSPRGPLATNEKLFF.

V gene TRBV27 combines with J gene TRBJ2-2; perhaps TRBD1 as D (5 bases). The CDR3 runs 14 residues. The ends were cut back, 7 bases at V and 0 bases at J, with 9 bases in the middle. CDR1 is MNHEY and CDR2 is SMNVEV in the germline V gene (reference sequence). The CDR3 region is CASTLDTNTGELFF. DNA of the CDR3: TGTGCCAGCACCCTGGACACGAACACCGGGGAGCTGTTTTTT.

This clone was picked up a small number of times. The genes are TRBV6-6 and TRBJ1-5, with 7 bases fitting TRBD1. Germline values: CDR1 MNHNY, CDR2 SVGAGI (reference sequence). Trimming cost V 5 bases and J 4 bases; bases outside gene matches: 11. The CDR3 covers 16 residues. DNA of the CDR3: TGTGCCAGCAGTGCCGGCGGGCAGGGGGGAAATCAGCCCCAGCATTTT. Amino acids: CASSAGGQGGNQPQHF.

The chain joins TRBV4-3 to TRBJ2-7; no definite D call. V lost 0 bases, J lost 4 bases, and 7 bases lay in between. Germline-derived CDR1 and CDR2 are LGHNA and YSLEER. There are 13 residues in the CDR3. DNA of the CDR3: TGCGCCAGCAGCCAAGAAACTCGGTACGAGCAGTACTTC. Its translation is CASSQETRYEQYF.

V is TRBV5-1 and J is TRBJ2-7; 8 bases agree with TRBD1. V shed 4 bases and J 5 bases; nucleotides not matched to a gene: 2. The germline V gene encodes CDR1 SGHRS and CDR2 YFSETQ. This CDR3 has 12 residues. The CDR3 DNA reads as TGCGCCAGCAGCCTGGGACAGGACGAGCAGTACTTC. Encoded protein: CASSLGQDEQYF.

This clone was detected once. As DNA, the CDR3 is TGTGCCAGCAGCCACACCGATACGCAGTATTTT. Translating it yields CASSHTDTQYF. This chain uses TRBV6-5 with TRBJ2-3; D uncertain. Germline V gene data show CDR1 as MNHEY and CDR2 as SVGAGI. The CDR3 spans 11 residues. Trimming cost V 6 bases and J 6 bases, with 7 bases left between them.

The chain links TRBV30 to TRBJ2-7, with 10 positions matching TRBD2. CDR1 is GTSNPN and CDR2 is SVGIG in the germline V gene (reference sequence). The CDR3 has 17 residues. Losses at the gene ends were 0 bases for V and 6 bases for J; bases not matched to a gene: 14. As DNA, the CDR3 is TGTGCCTGGAGTGTACTCTCCAGCGGGAGGGCCCTTGCCGAGCAGTACTTC. Amino acid sequence: CAWSVLSSGRALAEQYF.

V gene TRBV27 combines with J gene TRBJ2-6; TRBD1 aligns across 8 bases. V was clipped by 1 base and J by 0 bases; unmatched bases: 8. In germline, CDR1 is MNHEY, CDR2 SMNVEV (reference sequence). The length of the CDR3 is 19 residues. CDR3 in amino acids: CASSLYRTGISSGANVLTF. CDR3 nucleotide sequence: TGTGCCAGCAGTTTATATAGGACAGGGATCAGCTCTGGGGCCAACGTCCTGACTTTC. Full variable domain (missing parts from reference TRBV27 and TRBJ2-6): EAQVTQNPRYLITVTGKKLTVTCSQNMNHEYMSWYRQDPGLGLRQIYYSMNVEVTDKGDVPEGYKVSRKEKRNFPLILESPSPNQTSLYFCASSLYRTGISSGANVLTFGAGSRLTVL.